This T cell receptor beta chain stems from a study of blood T cell repertoires in COVID-19. For the study at large: The study drew acute and convalescent COVID-19 samples from the United States, Italy and Spain.

Original methodology: The assay estimated nucleated cells by amplifying reference gene primers. Measured with immunoSEQ multiplex PCR; TCRdb has only the in-frame clones, and not every one. Clone size and the V and J calls come from that table; the DNA yielded D and trimming. In the table there are tens of thousands of clones, 83% of which are singletons. V lost 10 bases, J lost 3 bases, and 14 bases stayed unmatched. From germline, CDR1 is SNHLY and CDR2 FYNNEI. CDR3 length: 16 amino acids. The rearrangement links TRBV2 to TRBJ1-5; 8 bases are shared with TRBD1. The receptor was isolated from a woman of 80 years or more with acute or convalescent COVID-19. Sequencing used peripheral blood. In DNA, the CDR3 is TGTGCCACCGGGACAGGATCAGCGTATGACAATCAGCCCCAGCATTTT. Translated: CATGTGSAYDNQPQHF.